The present entry profiles one T cell receptor (beta chain) with its context. Antigen specificity is unknown. The PCR had 60 Vbeta and 13 Jbeta primers. The assay was immunoSEQ multiplex PCR, and TCRdb's table has in-frame clones only and misses some. The sample has roughly 42,000 clones. These data originate in a study of cytomegalovirus exposure and HLA in healthy donors. Overall study results and limits: Sequencing depth across donors, presence/absence analyses assumed, was roughly uniform. TCR beta V- and J-gene trimming was later associated with a missense DCLRE1C variant.

The V gene's germline CDR1 is MNHEY and CDR2 SVGAGI. The CDR3 covers 15 residues. J gave up 1 base and V 6 bases, and 7 bases lay outside the gene matches. This receptor was obtained from a man under 40 in good health and CMV-seronegative. The genes are TRBV6-5 and TRBJ2-7; 9 bases line up with TRBD1. The source material was PBMCs. The CDR3 DNA follows: TGTGCCAGCAGGGTCGGGACAGGGTGGTCCTACGAGCAGTACTTC. Its protein product is CASRVGTGWSYEQYF.